This TCR beta chain was obtained from a study of Ad26.COV2.S vaccination and SARS-CoV-2 variants. Trimming took 1 base from V and 2 from J, leaving 0 bases between them. The CDR3 length is 11 residues. In germline, CDR1 is SGHRS, CDR2 YFSETQ. About this clone: Its antigen is unknown.

Study conclusions and caveats: The analyses of TCR breadth and depth may have understated the size of total T cell responses. Vaccinees reportedly had broad spike-specific CD8+ and CD4+ T cell responses. Relative to placebo recipients, vaccine recipients exhibited elevated spike-specific TCR breadth. People who got the vaccine or the placebo had similar non-spike TCR breadth.

TCRdb's copy holds only in-frame clones and misses some; the assay was immunoSEQ multiplex PCR. The sample shows some 190,000 clones, roughly 85% of them seen only once. Sample: peripheral blood, taken after recovery from COVID-19. This TCR was sampled from a human donor who had recovered from COVID-19. The chain has TRBV5-1 and TRBJ1-1; D is ambiguous. The CDR3 region is CASSLNTEAFF. The CDR3 region has the DNA TGCGCCAGCAGCTTGAACACTGAAGCTTTCTTT.